Here is one T cell receptor (beta chain) with its context. The antigen is undetermined. The sample is drawn from a study of brain T cells in children with intractable seizures. Study-wide findings and caveats: Clones missing pre-surgery may reflect undersampling of that blood sample. Only CDR3 sequence similarity suggested viral specificity, without known HCMV serostatus.

Data came from immunoSEQ multiplex PCR; TCRdb stores just in-frame clones and leaves some out. The sample shows about 340,000 clones, about 93% of them seen only once. Sample time point: blood from clinic visit 5 months post-surgery; TSC patient then seizure free. The sequenced cases were selected for having the highest brain T cell transcript signatures. Before surgery, patients took at least one anti-epileptic drug. The CDR3 extends over 20 amino acids. Trimming removed 3 bases from V and 5 bases from J; junction bases left unmatched: 15. The germline CDR1 and CDR2 sequences are KGHDR and SFDVKD. This TCR derives from a boy under three years old with tuberous sclerosis and intractable seizures. The sample consisted of peripheral blood, taken more than 4 months after surgery. This sequence joins TRBV24-1 and TRBJ2-5; 15 nucleotides match TRBD2. The CDR3 region is CATSDPRTSGRAFGRETQYF. The CDR3 DNA sequence: TGTGCCACCAGTGATCCAAGGACTAGCGGGAGGGCGTTTGGTAGGGAGACCCAGTACTTC.